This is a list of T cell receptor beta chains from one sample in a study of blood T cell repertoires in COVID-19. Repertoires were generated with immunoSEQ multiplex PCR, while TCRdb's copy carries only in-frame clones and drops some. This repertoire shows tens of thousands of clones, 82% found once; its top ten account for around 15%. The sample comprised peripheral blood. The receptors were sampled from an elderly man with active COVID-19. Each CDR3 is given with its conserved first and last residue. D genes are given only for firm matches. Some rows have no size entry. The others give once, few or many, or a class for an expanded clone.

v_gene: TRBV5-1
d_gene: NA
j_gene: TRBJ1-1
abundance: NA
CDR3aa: CASSPWGGSGNTEAFF
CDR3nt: TGCGCCAGCAGCCCCTGGGGGGGGTCGGGAAACACTGAAGCTTTCTTT

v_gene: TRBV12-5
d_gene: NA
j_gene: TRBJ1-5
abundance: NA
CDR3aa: CASGFGTSSNQPQHF
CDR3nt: TGTGCTAGTGGTTTCGGGACATCTAGCAATCAGCCCCAGCATTTT

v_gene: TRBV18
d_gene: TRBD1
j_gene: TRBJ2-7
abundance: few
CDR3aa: CATTGGAGIYEQYF
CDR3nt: TGTGCCACCACAGGGGGTGCGGGGATTTACGAGCAGTACTTC

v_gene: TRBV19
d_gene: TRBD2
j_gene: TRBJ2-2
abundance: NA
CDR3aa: CASSMLASGESGELFF
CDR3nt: TGTGCCAGTAGTATGTTGGCTAGCGGGGAATCCGGGGAGCTGTTTTTT

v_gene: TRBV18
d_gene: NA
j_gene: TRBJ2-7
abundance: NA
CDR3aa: CASSLGTTYEQYF
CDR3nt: TGTGCCAGCTCACTAGGGACAACCTACGAGCAGTACTTC

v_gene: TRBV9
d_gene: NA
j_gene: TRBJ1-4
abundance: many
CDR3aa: CASSVDGQKNEKLFF
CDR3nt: TGTGCCAGCAGCGTAGATGGTCAGAAAAATGAAAAACTGTTTTTT

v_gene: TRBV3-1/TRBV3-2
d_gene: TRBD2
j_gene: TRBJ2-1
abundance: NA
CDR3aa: CASSHHLAGSSYNEQFF
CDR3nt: TGTGCCAGCAGCCATCACCTAGCGGGGAGCTCCTACAATGAGCAGTTCTTC

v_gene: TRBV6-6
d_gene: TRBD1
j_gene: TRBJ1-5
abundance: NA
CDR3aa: CASSSIQGASFWAQHF
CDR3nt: TGTGCCAGCAGTTCCATACAGGGGGCCTCGTTTTGGGCCCAGCATTTT

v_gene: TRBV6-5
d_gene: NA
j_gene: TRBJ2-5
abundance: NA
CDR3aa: CASSPFASAQETQYF
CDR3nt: TGTGCCAGCAGCCCCTTCGCTAGCGCCCAAGAGACCCAGTACTTC

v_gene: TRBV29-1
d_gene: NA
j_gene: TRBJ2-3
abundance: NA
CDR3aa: CSVIRGARVGDTQYF
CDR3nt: TGCAGCGTTATCCGGGGGGCCAGGGTTGGAGATACGCAGTATTTT

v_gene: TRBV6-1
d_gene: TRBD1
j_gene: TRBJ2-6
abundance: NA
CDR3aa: CASSEGQTSGANVLTF
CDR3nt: TGTGCCAGCAGTGAGGGACAGACCTCTGGGGCCAACGTCCTGACTTTC

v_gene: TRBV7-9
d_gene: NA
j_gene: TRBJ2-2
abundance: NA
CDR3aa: CASSLVEGPLFPNTGELFF
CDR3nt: TGTGCCAGCAGCTTAGTCGAGGGCCCCCTTTTCCCGAACACCGGGGAGCTGTTTTTT

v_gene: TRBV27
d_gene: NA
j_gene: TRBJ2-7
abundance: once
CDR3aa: CASSLSGQGEQYF
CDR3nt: TGTGCCAGCAGTTTATCCGGCCAGGGCGAGCAGTACTTC

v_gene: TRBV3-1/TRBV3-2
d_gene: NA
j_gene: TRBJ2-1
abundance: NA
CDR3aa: CASSQDSGFYNEQFF
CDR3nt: TGTGCCAGCAGCCAAGATTCGGGGTTCTACAATGAGCAGTTCTTC

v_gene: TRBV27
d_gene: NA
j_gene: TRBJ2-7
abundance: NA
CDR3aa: CASSPLTRSNEQYF
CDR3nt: TGTGCCAGCAGCCCCCTTACTAGGTCTAACGAGCAGTACTTC

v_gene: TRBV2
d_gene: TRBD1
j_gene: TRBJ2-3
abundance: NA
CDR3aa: CASSEFFPGGADTQYF
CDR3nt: TGTGCCAGCAGTGAATTTTTTCCAGGGGGAGCTGATACGCAGTATTTT

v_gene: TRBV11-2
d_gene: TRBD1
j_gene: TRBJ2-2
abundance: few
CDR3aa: CASSQDRSYTGELFF
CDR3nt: TGTGCCAGCAGCCAGGACAGGTCTTACACCGGGGAGCTGTTTTTT

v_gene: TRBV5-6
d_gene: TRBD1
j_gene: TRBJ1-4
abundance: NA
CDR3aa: CASSELGRGLDTNEKLFF
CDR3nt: TGTGCCAGCAGCGAACTGGGCAGGGGGCTGGATACTAATGAAAAACTGTTTTTT

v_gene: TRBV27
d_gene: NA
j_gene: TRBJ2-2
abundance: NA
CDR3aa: CASSLAGRHTGELFF
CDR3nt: TGTGCCAGCAGTTTGGCGGGACGGCACACCGGGGAGCTGTTTTTT

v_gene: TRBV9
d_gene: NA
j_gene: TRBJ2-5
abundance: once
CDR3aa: CASSVGPATTEETQYF
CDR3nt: TGTGCCAGCAGCGTAGGACCCGCGACTACCGAGGAGACCCAGTACTTC

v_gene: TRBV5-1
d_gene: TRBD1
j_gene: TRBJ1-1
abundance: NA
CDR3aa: CASSPTGVGTEAFF
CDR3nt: TGCGCCAGCAGCCCGACAGGGGTGGGCACTGAAGCTTTCTTT

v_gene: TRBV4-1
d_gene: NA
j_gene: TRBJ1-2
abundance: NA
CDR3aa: CASSTGGTYGYTF
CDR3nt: TGCGCCAGCAGCACCGGGGGGACCTATGGCTACACCTTC

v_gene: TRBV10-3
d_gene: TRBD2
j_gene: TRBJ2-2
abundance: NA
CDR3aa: CAISSGIDTGELFF
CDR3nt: TGTGCCATCAGTAGCGGGATAGACACCGGGGAGCTGTTTTTT

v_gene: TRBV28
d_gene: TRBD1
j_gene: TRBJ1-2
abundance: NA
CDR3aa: CASSLFTGQRTNYGYTF
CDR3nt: TGTGCCAGCAGTTTATTTACGGGACAGCGGACTAACTATGGCTACACCTTC

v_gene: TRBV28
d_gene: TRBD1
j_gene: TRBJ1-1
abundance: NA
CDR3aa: CASSLVGGVTEAFF
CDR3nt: TGTGCCAGCAGTTTAGTAGGGGGCGTTACTGAAGCTTTCTTT

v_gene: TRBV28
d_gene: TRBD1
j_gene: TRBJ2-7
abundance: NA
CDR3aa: CASRPGQGPLEQYF
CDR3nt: TGTGCCAGTAGACCGGGACAGGGGCCTTTGGAGCAGTACTTC

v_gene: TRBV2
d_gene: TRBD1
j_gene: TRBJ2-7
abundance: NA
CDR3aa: CASSRDRDSVPHEQYF
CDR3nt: TGTGCCAGCAGTCGTGATCGGGACAGTGTACCCCACGAGCAGTACTTC

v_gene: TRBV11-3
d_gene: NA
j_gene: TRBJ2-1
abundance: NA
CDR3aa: CASSLGSSSYNEQFF
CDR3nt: TGTGCCAGCAGCTTAGGGTCTAGTTCCTACAATGAGCAGTTCTTC

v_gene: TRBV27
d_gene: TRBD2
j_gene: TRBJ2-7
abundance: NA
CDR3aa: CASSFRAGPTYEQYF
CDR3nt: TGTGCCAGCAGCTTCCGAGCGGGACCGACCTACGAGCAGTACTTC

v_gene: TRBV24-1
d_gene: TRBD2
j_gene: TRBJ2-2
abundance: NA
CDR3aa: CATSDSTSGDTGELFF
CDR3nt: TGTGCCACCAGTGATTCGACTAGCGGGGACACCGGGGAGCTGTTTTTT

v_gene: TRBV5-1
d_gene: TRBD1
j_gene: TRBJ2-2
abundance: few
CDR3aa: CASSSSTGTNGELFF
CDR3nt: TGCGCCAGCAGCTCGTCGACAGGGACGAACGGGGAGCTGTTTTTT

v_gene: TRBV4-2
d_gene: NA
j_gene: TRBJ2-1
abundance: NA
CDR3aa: CASSQDHSARGNEQFF
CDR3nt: TGTGCCAGCAGCCAAGATCATTCGGCTAGGGGTAATGAGCAGTTCTTC

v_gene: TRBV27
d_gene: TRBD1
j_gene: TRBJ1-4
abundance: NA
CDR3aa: CASSYEGQRGKLFF
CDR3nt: TGTGCCAGCAGTTATGAGGGACAGAGGGGGAAACTGTTTTTT

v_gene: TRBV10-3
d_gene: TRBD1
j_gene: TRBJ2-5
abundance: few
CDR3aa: CAISEGQGIGETQYF
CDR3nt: TGTGCCATCAGCGAGGGACAGGGTATAGGGGAGACCCAGTACTTC

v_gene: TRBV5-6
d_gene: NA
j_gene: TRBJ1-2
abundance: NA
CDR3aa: CASSLVYSGYTF
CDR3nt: TGTGCCAGCAGCTTGGTTTATTCTGGCTACACCTTC

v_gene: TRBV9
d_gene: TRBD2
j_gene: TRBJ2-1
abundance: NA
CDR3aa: CASSGTSGRLNEQFF
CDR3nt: TGTGCCAGCAGCGGCACTAGCGGGAGGCTTAATGAGCAGTTCTTC

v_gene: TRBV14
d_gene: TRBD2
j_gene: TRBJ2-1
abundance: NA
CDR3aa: CASSPGTSGSTEQFF
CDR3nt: TGTGCCAGCAGCCCTGGGACTAGCGGGAGCACTGAGCAGTTCTTC

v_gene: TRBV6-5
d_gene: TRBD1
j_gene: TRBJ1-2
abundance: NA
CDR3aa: CASSLDRVGYTF
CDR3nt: TGTGCCAGCAGTCTCGACAGGGTCGGCTACACCTTC

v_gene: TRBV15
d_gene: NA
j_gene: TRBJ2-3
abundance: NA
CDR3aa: CATSRDALGVADTQYF
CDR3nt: TGTGCCACCAGCAGAGATGCTCTAGGGGTTGCAGATACGCAGTATTTT

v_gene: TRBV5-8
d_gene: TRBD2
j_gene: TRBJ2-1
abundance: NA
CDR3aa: CASSLLTSGGLSSYNEQFF
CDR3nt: TGTGCCAGCAGCTTACTGACTAGCGGGGGGCTGAGCTCCTACAATGAGCAGTTCTTC

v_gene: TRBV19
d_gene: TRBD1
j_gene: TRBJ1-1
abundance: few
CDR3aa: CASSIGGQGINTEAFF
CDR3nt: TGTGCCAGTAGTATAGGTGGACAGGGAATCAACACTGAAGCTTTCTTT

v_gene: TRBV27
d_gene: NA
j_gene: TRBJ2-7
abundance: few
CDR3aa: CASSFLNEQSYEQYF
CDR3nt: TGTGCCAGCAGTTTTTTGAATGAACAGAGCTACGAGCAGTACTTC

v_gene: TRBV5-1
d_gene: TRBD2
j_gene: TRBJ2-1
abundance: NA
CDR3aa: CASSPVAGGHEQFF
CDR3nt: TGCGCCAGCAGCCCAGTAGCGGGGGGGCATGAGCAGTTCTTC

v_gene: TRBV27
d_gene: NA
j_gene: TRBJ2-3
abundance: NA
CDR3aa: CASSLGWSTDTQYF
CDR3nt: TGTGCCAGCAGTTTAGGGTGGAGTACAGATACGCAGTATTTT

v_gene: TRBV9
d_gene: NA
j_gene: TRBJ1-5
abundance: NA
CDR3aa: CASSVDGSNQPQHF
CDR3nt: TGTGCCAGCAGCGTCGACGGGAGCAATCAGCCCCAGCATTTT

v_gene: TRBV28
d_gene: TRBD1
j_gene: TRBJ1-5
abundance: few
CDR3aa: CASSPFDRQGVSNQPQHF
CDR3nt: TGTGCCAGCAGCCCCTTCGATAGACAGGGGGTAAGCAATCAGCCCCAGCATTTT

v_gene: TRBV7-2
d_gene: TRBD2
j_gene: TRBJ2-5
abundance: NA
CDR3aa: CASSRTSGTSGGETQYF
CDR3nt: TGTGCCAGCAGCCGGACATCGGGGACTAGCGGGGGAGAGACCCAGTACTTC

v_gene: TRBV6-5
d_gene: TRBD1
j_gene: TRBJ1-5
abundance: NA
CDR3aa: CASRQGVSNQPQHF
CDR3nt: TGTGCCAGCAGGCAGGGGGTCAGCAATCAGCCCCAGCATTTT

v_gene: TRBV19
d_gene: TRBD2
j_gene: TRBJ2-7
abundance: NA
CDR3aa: CASSIGAGDEQYF
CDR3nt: TGTGCCAGTAGTATAGGAGCGGGAGACGAGCAGTACTTC

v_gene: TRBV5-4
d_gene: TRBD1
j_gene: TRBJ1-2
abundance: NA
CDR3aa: CASSFRTGNYGYTF
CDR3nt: TGTGCCAGCAGCTTTCGGACAGGGAACTATGGCTACACCTTC

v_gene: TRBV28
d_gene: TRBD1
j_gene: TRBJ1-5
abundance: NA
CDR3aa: CASVGGTDYQPQHF
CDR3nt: TGTGCCAGCGTTGGGGGGACAGACTATCAGCCCCAGCATTTT

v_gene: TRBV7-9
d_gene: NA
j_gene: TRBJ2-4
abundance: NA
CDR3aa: CASGTGPKNIQYF
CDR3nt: TGTGCCAGCGGCACAGGGCCCAAAAACATTCAGTACTTC

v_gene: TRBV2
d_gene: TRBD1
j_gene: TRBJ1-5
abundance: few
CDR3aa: CASRQGNQPQHF
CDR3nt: TGTGCCAGCAGACAGGGGAATCAGCCCCAGCATTTT

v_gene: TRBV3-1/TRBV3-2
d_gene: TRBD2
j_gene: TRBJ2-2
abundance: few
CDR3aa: CASSQVLFLSGRNTGELFF
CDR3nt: TGTGCCAGCAGCCAAGTCCTCTTTCTCAGCGGGAGGAACACCGGGGAGCTGTTTTTT

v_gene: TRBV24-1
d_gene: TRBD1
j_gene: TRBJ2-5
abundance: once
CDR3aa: CATSESGTGAVETQYF
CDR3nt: TGTGCCACCAGTGAGTCCGGGACAGGGGCGGTGGAGACCCAGTACTTC